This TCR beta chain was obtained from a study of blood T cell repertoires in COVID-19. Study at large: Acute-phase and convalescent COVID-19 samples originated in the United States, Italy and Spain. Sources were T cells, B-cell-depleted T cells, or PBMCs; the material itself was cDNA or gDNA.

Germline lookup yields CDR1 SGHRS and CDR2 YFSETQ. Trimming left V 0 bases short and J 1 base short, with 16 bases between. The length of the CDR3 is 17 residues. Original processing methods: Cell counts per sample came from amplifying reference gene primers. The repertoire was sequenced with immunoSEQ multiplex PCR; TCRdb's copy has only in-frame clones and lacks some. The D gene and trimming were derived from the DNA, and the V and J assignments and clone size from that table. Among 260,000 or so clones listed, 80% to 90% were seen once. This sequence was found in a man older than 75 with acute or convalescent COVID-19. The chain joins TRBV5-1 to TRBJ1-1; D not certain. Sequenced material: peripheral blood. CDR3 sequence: CASSLAVSQTQNTEAFF. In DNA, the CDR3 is TGCGCCAGCAGCTTGGCAGTTTCTCAAACCCAGAACACTGAAGCTTTCTTT.